The 11 T cell receptor beta chains listed next were all sequenced from one sample in a study of T cells in Graves' hyperthyroidism and ophthalmopathy. TCR beta CDR3 regions were amplified from RNA transcripts. The HTBI primer set served for first-round RT-PCR of the TCR CDR3. Using its own MiXCR run on the multiplex PCR reads, TCRdb lists one record per CDR3 protein. The sample lists roughly 400,000 distinct CDR3 sequences; 15% to 18% were seen once. Input material: blood. The receptors were sampled from a woman under 30 with Graves' hyperthyroidism that later progressed to Graves' ophthalmopathy.

This clonotype was seen at least ten times. The chain recombines TRBV18 with TRBJ1-1, with a possible D match to TRBD1 (6 bases). Trimming left V 6 bases short and J 7 bases short, with 21 bases between. Germline CDR1 KGHSH, CDR2 LQKENI. The CDR3 loop spans 15 amino acids. The CDR3 nucleotides are TGTGCCAGCTCTATTAGACGGGGGGCTCGAGGTGAAGCTTTCTTT. Protein sequence: CASSIRRGARGEAFF.

The rearrangement uses TRBV20-1 and TRBJ1-5, with TRBD1 as a possible D gene (5 bases). Germline CDR1 DFQATT, CDR2 SNEGSKA (reference sequence). V was shortened by 6 bases and J by 0 bases, with 18 bases between the two germline ends. The CDR3 consists of 16 residues. The CDR3 nucleotides are TGCAGTGCCGGAGGGACTGACAGAAATAGCAATCAGCCCCAGCATTTT. Its protein is CSAGGTDRNSNQPQHF.

This clonotype was recorded many times. The chain couples TRBV28 to TRBJ1-1; D not resolved. CDR1 is MDHEN, CDR2 SYDVKM, per germline. V was cut by 7 bases and J by 1 base, with 10 bases left in between. CDR3 length: 13 amino acids. The CDR3 loop is CASNPTWNTEAFF. The CDR3 DNA reads as TGTGCCAGCAACCCGACGTGGAACACTGAAGCTTTCTTT.

This sequence joins TRBV5-1 and TRBJ2-5; weak D call: TRBD1 (5 bases). This CDR3 spans 13 amino acids. Germline CDR1 and CDR2: SGHRS and YFSETQ. The V end lost 4 bases, the J end lost 5 bases, and 12 bases lay between the germline ends. CDR3 loop: CASSPGIAETQYF. CDR3 DNA: TGCGCCAGCAGCCCAGGGATCGCGGAGACCCAGTACTTC. The full variable domain, its missing parts supplied by reference TRBV5-1 and TRBJ2-5, is KAGVTQTPRYLIKTRGQQVTLSCSPISGHRSVSWYQQTPGQGLQFLFEYFSETQRNKGNFPGRFSGRQFSNSRSEMNVSTLELGDSALYLCASSPGIAETQYFGPGTRLLVL.

This clonotype has a count of ten or more. The rearrangement uses TRBV6-5 and TRBJ2-2; D is unresolved. The V end was cut by 0 bases, the J end by 3 bases, with 11 bases between. Germline values: CDR1 MNHEY, CDR2 SVGAGI. There are 16 residues in the CDR3. The CDR3 is CASSYSSHSYTGELFF. CDR3 DNA: TGTGCCAGCAGTTACTCGAGCCACAGCTACACCGGGGAGCTGTTTTTT.

This clonotype was counted at least ten times. The chain's CDR3 is CASRSTGYDGNTIYF. The DNA of the CDR3 is TGTGCCAGCAGATCGACAGGGTATGACGGAAACACCATATATTTT. The rearrangement joins TRBV2 to TRBJ1-3; the match to TRBD1 covers 7 bases. CDR3 length equals 15 residues. Losses at the gene ends were 6 bases for V and 4 bases for J; bases not matched to a gene: 9. The germline V gene has CDR1 SNHLY and CDR2 FYNNEI. Looking up the rest from reference TRBV2 and TRBJ1-3 gives the full variable domain: EPEVTQTPSHQVTQMGQEVILRCVPISNHLYFYWYRQILGQKVEFLVSFYNNEISEKSEIFDDQFSVERPDGSNFTLKIRSTKLEDSAMYFCASRSTGYDGNTIYFGEGSWLTVV.

This clonotype was found many times. Sequence at one end of the junction differs from germline and may be a read error. The chain has TRBV7-7 and TRBJ2-1, with D perhaps TRBD1 or TRBD2 (7 bases each). The V gene's germline CDR1 is SSHAT and CDR2 FNYEAQ (reference sequence). CDR3 length: 14 residues. CDR3 region: CASSPPGGGDEQFF. Here the CDR3 DNA reads TGTGCTAGCAGCCCACCAGGGGGGGGGGATGAGCAGTTCTTC.

Many counts were recorded for this clonotype. The V and J genes are TRBV29-1 and TRBJ1-1; a weak D match, TRBD1 (5 bases). Germline lookup yields CDR1 SQVTM and CDR2 ANQGSEA. V lost 4 bases, J lost 6 bases, and 15 bases lay in between. The CDR3 is 13 residues long. Written as DNA, the CDR3 is TGCAGCGTTGCCGGGACTGCCAGGTCTGAAGCTTTCTTT. It encodes CSVAGTARSEAFF.

This clonotype was seen ten or more times. The rearrangement joins TRBV20-1 to TRBJ2-1, with no clear D. V was pared by 0 bases and J by 2 bases, with 11 bases between. Looked up from germline, CDR1 is DFQATT and CDR2 is SNEGSKA (reference sequence). This CDR3 is 15 amino acids long. The CDR3 region is CSARDRPRPYNEQFF. The CDR3 coding sequence is TGCAGTGCTAGAGATCGGCCTCGTCCCTACAATGAGCAGTTCTTC.

This clonotype was seen more than once but under ten times. V gene TRBV4-1 combines with J gene TRBJ2-1; 10 bases line up with TRBD1. This CDR3 contains 15 residues. Trimming at V came to 6 bases and at J to 8 bases, leaving 10 bases not matched to a gene. Germline V gives CDR1 MGHRA, CDR2 YSYEKL. The CDR3 here is CASREMDRGFDEQFF. The CDR3 nucleotides are TGCGCCAGCAGGGAGATGGACAGGGGGTTCGATGAGCAGTTCTTC.

This clonotype was seen more than once but under ten times. The junction departs from germline at one end; a sequencing error may be responsible. The chain recombines TRBV27 with TRBJ2-7, with 7 bases aligning to TRBD1. The CDR3 has 14 amino acids. Germline V CDR1 and CDR2: MNHEY, SMNVEV (reference sequence). The CDR3 reads CASSFFHRGYEQCF. In DNA, the CDR3 is TGTGCCAGCAGTTTCTTTCACAGGGGCTACGAGCAGTGCTTC.